The rows below give T cell receptor beta chains drawn from one sample of a study of quantifying T cell responses using KT2 cells. TCRdb used MiXCR to reprocess the UMI-ligation and nested PCR reads, holding one entry per CDR3 protein. The repertoire holds 42,000 or so distinct CDR3 sequences, with around 15% as singletons. What was sequenced was PBMCs spiked with cells of the T cell clone KT2. These receptors were obtained from a human donor. The CDR3 runs from the conserved cysteine through the conserved F or W. A D gene is named only where the DNA matches it firmly. Not all rows give a size; the values are once, few, many and, for expanded clones, a class.

>TRBJ2-2|TRBD2|many|TRBV12-3/TRBV12-4
CASSFAGVSTGELFF
TGTGCCAGCAGTTTTGCGGGGGTGAGCACCGGGGAGCTGTTTTTT
>TRBJ2-5|NA|NA|TRBV7-2
CASSLALGTETQYF
TGTGCCAGCAGCTTAGCACTGGGGACAGAGACCCAGTACTTC
>TRBJ2-5|NA|NA|TRBV6-6
CASSSPVGSTETQYF
TGTGCCAGCAGTAGCCCCGTGGGGAGTACAGAGACCCAGTACTTC
>TRBJ2-3|TRBD2|NA|TRBV20-1
CSAREQETSGGGRDTQYF
TGCAGTGCTAGAGAACAAGAGACTAGCGGGGGGGGGCGAGATACGCAGTATTTT
>TRBJ2-7|NA|few|TRBV18
CASSPTETGYEQYF
TGTGCCAGCTCACCCACCGAGACAGGATACGAGCAGTACTTC
>TRBJ1-5|NA|NA|TRBV30
CAWSGGGVQPQHF
TGTGCCTGGAGTGGGGGAGGGGTCCAGCCCCAGCATTTT
>TRBJ2-5|NA|NA|TRBV10-1
CAPSGGARETQYF
TGCGCCCCCTCCGGAGGGGCGAGGGAGACCCAGTACTTC
>TRBJ1-2|NA|NA|TRBV7-9
CASSRMTWQPYGYTF
TGTGCCAGCAGTCGCATGACGTGGCAGCCATATGGCTACACCTTC
>TRBJ2-1|TRBD2|NA|TRBV20-1
CSANSGGDSNEQFF
TGCAGTGCCAATAGCGGGGGTGATTCAAATGAGCAGTTCTTC
>TRBJ1-6|TRBD1|many|TRBV12-3/TRBV12-4
CASSLIGGGAYPQYNSPLHF
TGTGCCAGCAGTTTAATTGGAGGGGGCGCTTACCCTCAATATAATTCACCCCTCCACTTT
>TRBJ2-7|NA|NA|TRBV30
CAWSVRVGAPSSYEQYF
TGTGCCTGGAGTGTAAGGGTAGGGGCCCCGAGCTCCTACGAGCAGTACTTC
>TRBJ2-7|TRBD1|NA|TRBV3-1
CASSRGQASYEQYF
TGTGCCAGCAGCCGTGGACAGGCGTCCTACGAGCAGTACTTC
>TRBJ2-3|NA|NA|TRBV5-5
CASSSLQVATDTQYF
TGTGCCAGCAGCTCACTCCAGGTGGCCACAGATACGCAGTATTTT
>TRBJ2-1|TRBD2|many|TRBV29-1
CSVLRRNQRTSGNNEQFF
TGCAGCGTCCTGCGACGAAATCAGAGGACTAGCGGGAACAATGAGCAGTTCTTC
>TRBJ2-7|TRBD2|few|TRBV20-1
CSALAGAWAYEQYF
TGCAGTGCTCTAGCGGGAGCTTGGGCCTACGAGCAGTACTTC
>TRBJ2-7|NA|few|TRBV20-1
CSASVGSGEQYF
TGCAGTGCTAGCGTAGGGTCGGGTGAGCAGTACTTC
>TRBJ2-2|NA|NA|TRBV4-1
CASSQGRAVNRVGELFF
TGCGCCAGCAGCCAAGGAAGGGCAGTAAATAGAGTCGGGGAGCTGTTTTTT